The clone carrying this TCR beta chain was seen just once. The entry originates in a study of blood T cell repertoires in COVID-19. Background on the study: The study drew acute and convalescent COVID-19 samples from the United States, Italy and Spain. PBMCs, B-cell-depleted T cells, or T cells provided the cDNA or gDNA that made up the material.

CDR1 is SGHNT, CDR2 YYREEE, per germline (reference sequence). The CDR3 runs to 14 residues. The ends lost 1 base at V and 3 bases at J; junction bases unmatched: 3. Study processing details: Amplification with reference gene primers provided the estimates of nucleated cell counts. Produced via immunoSEQ multiplex PCR; TCRdb's table is partial and in-frame only. V and J calls and clone size are those listed in that table; D and trimming were worked out from the DNA. The data show around 150,000 clones, 87% seen once. The clonotype comes from an older woman with active or convalescent COVID-19. The V call is TRBV5-4, the J call TRBJ1-2, with TRBD1 identical over 7 bases. The sample taken for sequencing was peripheral blood. The CDR3, as DNA: TGTGCCAGCAGCTTGAAGGGGGCGGACTATGGCTACACCTTC. Translated: CASSLKGADYGYTF.